The 11 T cell receptor beta chains below come from one sample, sequenced in a study of blood T cells in healthy people across ages. Next came a second PCR, run for about 6 to 11 cycles, which used a sample-barcoded 5' primer along with a J-beta primer mix. Via MiXCR, TCRdb re-called the 5' RACE reads, giving one row per CDR3 protein. The table records approximately 1.5 million distinct CDR3 sequences, roughly 32% of them present only once. The sample was blood. These receptors were taken from a woman in her 30s in good health.

This sequence joins TRBV5-1 and TRBJ1-1; TRBD1 agrees at 7 bases. Germline V lookup: CDR1 SGHRS, CDR2 YFSETQ. The CDR3 has 13 amino acids. V was clipped by 8 bases and J by 5 bases; unmatched bases: 9. CDR3 in DNA: TGCGCCAGTACCAACAGGGGCCTTACTGAAGCTTTCTTT. Protein: CASTNRGLTEAFF.

The CDR3 DNA is TGTGCCAGCAGTGCAGGGGGGAGCTTCAATGAGCAGTTCTTC. This encodes CASSAGGSFNEQFF. The chain employs TRBV9 and TRBJ2-1, with D perhaps matching TRBD1 (7 bases). The CDR3 has 14 residues. Germline V lookup: CDR1 SGDLS, CDR2 YYNGEE. V was cut by 5 bases and J by 6 bases, with 15 bases left in between.

The chain carries TRBV4-2 and TRBJ1-2, with D possibly matching TRBD1 (5 bases). Trimming stripped 1 base from V and 4 bases from J, with 7 bases between. CDR1 is LGHNA and CDR2 is YNFKEQ in the germline V gene. This CDR3 has 13 residues. In DNA form, the CDR3 reads TGTGCCAGCAGCCAAGTCAGGGCCTATGGCTACACCTTC. Translating it yields CASSQVRAYGYTF.

There are many counts of this clonotype. The chain couples TRBV11-2 to TRBJ2-1; the D gene is possibly TRBD1 (5 bases). Germline CDR1 reads SGHAT; CDR2 reads FQNNGV. The CDR3 is 15 amino acids. The V end lost 2 bases, the J end lost 5 bases, and 13 bases lay between the germline ends. In DNA form, the CDR3 reads TGTGCCAGCAGCTTACAGGGCAATCCGAACAATGAGCAGTTCTTC. This translates into CASSLQGNPNNEQFF.

This chain links TRBV7-2 with TRBJ2-4; D possibly matches TRBD1 or TRBD2 (5 bases each). The germline V and J ends were trimmed by 6 bases and 7 bases, with 13 bases remaining between them. CDR1 is SGHTA and CDR2 is FQGNSA in the germline V gene. The CDR3 runs 13 residues. CDR3 in amino acids: CASSADRGNIQYF. The CDR3, as DNA: TGTGCCAGCAGTGCAGACAGAGGGAACATTCAGTACTTC.

J is TRBJ1-5 and V is TRBV27; D is perhaps TRBD1 (5 bases). Per germline, CDR1 MNHEY and CDR2 SMNVEV (reference sequence). There are 16 residues in the CDR3. V lost 7 bases and J 2 bases, leaving 18 bases between the germline ends. As DNA, the CDR3 is TGTGCCAGCAAGGTGACCGGGACCACGGGCAATCAGCCCCAGCATTTT. This encodes CASKVTGTTGNQPQHF.

In the case of this clonotype: One end of the junction varies from germline; a read error may be responsible. This sequence joins TRBV7-2 and TRBJ2-7, with D possibly being TRBD1 (6 bases). Germline assignment: CDR1 SGHTA and CDR2 FQGNSA. The CDR3 runs 15 residues. The CDR3 here is CAGSIPGTPCYEQYF. CDR3 in DNA: TGTGCCGGCAGCATCCCCGGGACACCCTGCTACGAGCAGTACTTC.

The chain carries TRBV30 and TRBJ1-5; no clear D. The germline V gene has CDR1 GTSNPN and CDR2 SVGIG (reference sequence). Trimming removed 2 bases from V and 2 bases from J, with 7 bases in between. CDR3 length: 13 amino acids. CDR3 in DNA: TGTGCCTGGAGTCTGACCGGCAATCAGCCCCAGCATTTT. Translating it yields CAWSLTGNQPQHF.

The chain combines TRBV20-1 with TRBJ2-3; 7 bases agree with TRBD2. CDR1 and CDR2 from the germline V gene are DFQATT and SNEGSKA (reference sequence). V dropped 6 bases and J dropped 3; count of bases not matched to a gene: 9. The CDR3 is 14 residues long. CDR3 residues: CSAEGGEGTDTQYF. CDR3 nucleotide sequence: TGCAGTGCCGAGGGCGGGGAGGGTACAGATACGCAGTATTTT.

This clonotype was observed a few times. The chain uses TRBV5-1 and TRBJ2-3, with 11 positions matching TRBD2. With 0 bases clipped from V and 1 base from J, the junction kept 1 base outside the gene matches. CDR3 size: 16 residues. CDR1 and CDR2 from the germline V gene are SGHRS and YFSETQ. In nucleotides, the CDR3 is TGCGCCAGCAGCTTGGAGACTAGCGGGGGCACAGATACGCAGTATTTT. This encodes CASSLETSGGTDTQYF.

This clonotype was observed a handful of times. The rearrangement links TRBV20-1 to TRBJ2-1; 14 nucleotides agree with TRBD2. The CDR3 loop spans 16 amino acids. V trimming: 6 bases; J trimming: 1 base; junction bases outside the gene matches: 5. Germline V CDR1 and CDR2: DFQATT, SNEGSKA (reference sequence). CDR3 nucleotide sequence: TGCAGTGCAGGGACTAGCGGGGGTCATTCCTACAATGAGCAGTTCTTC. It specifies CSAGTSGGHSYNEQFF.